Sequencing of this TCR beta chain was carried out in a study of metastatic and nonmetastatic thyroid tumors. Study overall: Repertoires from blood and tumor or nodule tissue of malignant and benign thyroid patients were compared. Whole-study findings and limits: As reported, TCR beta diversity in blood and tumor was significantly higher in malignant thyroid tumors than in benign nodules.

CDR3 length: 15 amino acids. V trimming: 4 bases; J trimming: 4 bases; junction bases outside the gene matches: 8. Germline CDR1 SGHRS, CDR2 YFSETQ. This clone was seen ten or more times. The antigen is unknown. Each patient came to thyroid surgery without any prior treatment (of any kind). Per the study methods: A classifier for distant metastasis in papillary thyroid cancer was constructed using CDR3 differences observed across clinicopathological groups. TCRdb re-called clones via MiXCR from the PCR reads. The V and J calls shown here were made by TCRdb, not taken from the authors' results. The table has some 25,000 clones, 21% seen once.

This receptor was taken from a male donor with papillary thyroid cancer or a benign thyroid nodule (not recorded which). Some clones in this sample may be carry-over from other donors' samples. The chain is built from TRBV5-1 and TRBJ2-7; 10 bases fit TRBD1. Sequencing used blood. The CDR3 region is CASSETTGGLYEQYF. The CDR3 DNA reads as TGCGCCAGCAGCGAAACGACAGGGGGCCTGTACGAGCAGTACTTC.